This section outlines one TCR beta chain sequence together with its context. Each CDR3 protein gets one entry after TCRdb re-called the reads with MiXCR. The sample consists of around 530,000 distinct CDR3 sequences, about 26% of them appearing once. CDR1 SGHRS and CDR2 YFSETQ come from the germline V gene. V gave up 3 bases and J gave up 9 bases, with 10 bases separating them. This CDR3 has 11 residues. This sample is drawn from a study of T cell repertoires in cytomegalovirus infection. Study-wide background: Matching HLA type and CMV infection were both indicated by public TCR beta signatures.

The clonotype was recovered from a human donor in good health (CMV status not recorded). Some clones in this sample may be carry-over from other donors' samples. Specimen: PBMCs. This rearrangement joins TRBV5-1 to TRBJ2-7; no firm D call. The CDR3: CASSSLGWQYF. The CDR3 nucleotides read TGCGCCAGCAGCTCTCTGGGTTGGCAGTACTTC.